Sequencing of this TCR beta chain was carried out in a study of blood T cell repertoires in COVID-19. About the study: There were acute and convalescent COVID-19 samples, and they came from the United States, Italy and Spain.

Authors' data handling: Amplification from reference gene primers served as the basis for estimated nucleated cell counts. The protocol was immunoSEQ multiplex PCR, while the TCRdb copy is restricted to in-frame clones and leaves out a portion. The V and J calls and clone size were taken over from that table, and D and trimming were inferred from the DNA. The sample has 110,000 to 150,000 clones, roughly 84% seen once. All enrollees were roughly 18 to 89 years old and from around 25 US areas. The study assigned cohorts using participant-reported clinical history. Looked up from germline, CDR1 is LNHDA and CDR2 is SQIVND (reference sequence). V dropped 1 base and J dropped 6 bases, with 12 bases sitting between them. There are 15 residues in the CDR3.

Input material: PBMCs or T cells enriched from blood (not recorded which). The chain recombines TRBV19 with TRBJ2-2; no definite D call. This sequence originates from a man in his forties with acute COVID-19. The CDR3 bases are TGTGCCAGTAGTATAGTCCACAAACCGCCCGGGGAGCTGTTTTTT. It codes for CASSIVHKPPGELFF.